This TCR beta chain is from a study of blood T cell repertoires in COVID-19. The CDR3 totals 15 residues. Trimming cost V 5 bases and J 0 bases, with 14 bases left between them. Germline CDR1 and CDR2: SEHNR and FQNEAQ (reference sequence). Method: immunoSEQ multiplex PCR; TCRdb's copy keeps in-frame clones and lacks some. The top ten hold approximately 7.8% of the sample, which has roughly 200,000 clones, 82% seen once. This TCR came from a woman aged 55-69 years with COVID-19, enrolled during active disease. This rearrangement joins TRBV7-9 to TRBJ2-7, with D unresolved. Specimen: peripheral blood. Here the CDR3 reads CASSPDGQASYEQYF. CDR3 bases: TGTGCCAGCAGCCCTGATGGGCAGGCCTCCTACGAGCAGTACTTC.